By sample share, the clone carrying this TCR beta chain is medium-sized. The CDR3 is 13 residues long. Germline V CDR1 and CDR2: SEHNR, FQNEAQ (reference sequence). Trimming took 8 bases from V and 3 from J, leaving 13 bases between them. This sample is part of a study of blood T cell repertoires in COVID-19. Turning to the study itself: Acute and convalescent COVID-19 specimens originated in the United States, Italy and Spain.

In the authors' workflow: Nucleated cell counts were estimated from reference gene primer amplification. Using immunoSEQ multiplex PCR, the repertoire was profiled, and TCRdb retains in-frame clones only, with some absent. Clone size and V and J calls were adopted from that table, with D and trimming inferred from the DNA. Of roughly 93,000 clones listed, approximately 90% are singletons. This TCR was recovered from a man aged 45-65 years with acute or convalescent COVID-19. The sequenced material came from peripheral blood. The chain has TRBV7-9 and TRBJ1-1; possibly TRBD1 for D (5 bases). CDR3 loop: CASFPGGDTEAFF. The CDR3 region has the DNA TGTGCCAGCTTCCCCGGGGGAGACACTGAAGCTTTCTTT.